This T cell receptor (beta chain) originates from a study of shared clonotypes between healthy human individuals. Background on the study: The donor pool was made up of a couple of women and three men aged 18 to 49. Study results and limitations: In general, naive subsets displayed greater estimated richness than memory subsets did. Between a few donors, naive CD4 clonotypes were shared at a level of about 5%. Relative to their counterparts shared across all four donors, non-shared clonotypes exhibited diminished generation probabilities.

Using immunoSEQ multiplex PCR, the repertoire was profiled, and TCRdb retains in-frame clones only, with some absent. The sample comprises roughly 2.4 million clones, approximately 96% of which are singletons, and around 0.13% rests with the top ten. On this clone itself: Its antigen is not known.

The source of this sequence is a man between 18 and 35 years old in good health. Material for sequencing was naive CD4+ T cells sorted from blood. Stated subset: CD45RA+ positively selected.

CDR3 region: CASSLDTSTEAFF. As DNA, the CDR3 is TGTGCCAGCAGCTTAGATACAAGCACTGAAGCTTTCTTT. The genes are TRBV7-6 and TRBJ1-1; D not resolved. The germline gives CDR1 SGHVS, CDR2 FNYEAQ. V was shortened by 1 base and J by 4 bases, with 7 bases between the two germline ends. This CDR3 contains 13 residues. Combining the CDR3 with reference TRBV7-6 and TRBJ1-1 gives the whole variable domain GAGVSQSPRYKVTKRGQDVALRCDPISGHVSLYWYRQALGQGPEFLTYFNYEAQQDKSGLPNDRFSAERPEGSISTLTIQRTEQRDSAMYRCASSLDTSTEAFFGQGTRLTVV.